This T cell receptor (beta chain) was sequenced during a study of cytomegalovirus exposure and HLA in healthy donors. This CDR3 comprises 15 residues. Per germline, CDR1 SGHAT and CDR2 FQNNGV. Unmatched junction bases numbered 7, after V lost 3 bases and J lost 11 bases. This clone was seen a handful of times. Primers included in the PCR were 60 Vbeta and 13 Jbeta primers. Profiled with immunoSEQ multiplex PCR; TCRdb holds only in-frame clones, not every one. The sample includes some 250,000 clones, about 81% of them seen just once. The specimen was PBMCs. The chain couples TRBV11-2 to TRBJ1-6; 10 bases are shared with TRBD1. The clonotype was recovered from a woman aged 40-49 years in good health and CMV-seropositive. This chain's CDR3 is CASSFAGTGAPPLHF. As DNA, the CDR3 is TGTGCCAGCAGCTTTGCCGGGACAGGGGCCCCACCCCTCCACTTT.